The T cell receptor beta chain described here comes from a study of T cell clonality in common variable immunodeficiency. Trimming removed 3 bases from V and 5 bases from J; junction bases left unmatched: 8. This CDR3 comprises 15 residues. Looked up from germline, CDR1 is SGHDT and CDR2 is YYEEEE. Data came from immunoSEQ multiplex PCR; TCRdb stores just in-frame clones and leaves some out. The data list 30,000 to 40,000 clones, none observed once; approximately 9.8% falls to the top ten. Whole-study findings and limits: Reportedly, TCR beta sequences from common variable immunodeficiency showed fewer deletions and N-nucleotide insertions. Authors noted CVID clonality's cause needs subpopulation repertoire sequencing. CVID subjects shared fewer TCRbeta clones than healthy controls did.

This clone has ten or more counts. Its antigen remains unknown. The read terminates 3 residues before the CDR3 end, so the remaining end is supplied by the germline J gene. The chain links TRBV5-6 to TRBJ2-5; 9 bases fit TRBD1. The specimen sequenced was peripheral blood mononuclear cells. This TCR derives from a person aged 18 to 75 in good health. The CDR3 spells CASSWGTGNGETQYF. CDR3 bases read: TGTGCCAGCAGCTGGGGGACAGGGAACGGGGAGACC.